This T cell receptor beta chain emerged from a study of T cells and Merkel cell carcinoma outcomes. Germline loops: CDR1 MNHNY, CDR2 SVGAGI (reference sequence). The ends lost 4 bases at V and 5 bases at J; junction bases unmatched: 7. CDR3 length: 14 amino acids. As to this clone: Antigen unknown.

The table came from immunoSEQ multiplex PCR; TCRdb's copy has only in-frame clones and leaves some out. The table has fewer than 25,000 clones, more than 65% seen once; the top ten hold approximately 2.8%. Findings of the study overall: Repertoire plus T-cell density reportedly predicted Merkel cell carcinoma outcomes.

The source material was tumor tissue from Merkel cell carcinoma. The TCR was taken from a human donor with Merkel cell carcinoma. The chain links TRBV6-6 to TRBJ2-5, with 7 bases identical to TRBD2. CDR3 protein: CASSSFEGGETQYF. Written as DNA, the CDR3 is TGTGCCAGCAGTTCCTTCGAGGGAGGGGAGACCCAGTACTTC.